The table lists the clone carrying this TCR beta chain with a count of one. Antigen unknown. These data originate in a study of cytomegalovirus exposure and HLA in healthy donors. Healthy individuals who donated bone marrow served as the donors. It was with 60 Vbeta and 13 Jbeta primers that the PCR ran. Original data processing: In a later analysis, the count reached about 80 million unique TCR beta chains, with roughly 9.9 million shared. Assay used: immunoSEQ multiplex PCR; TCRdb lists only in-frame clones, some missing. V, J and clone size are those of that table, while D and trimming were read from the DNA. The table records 170,000 or so clones, roughly 86% of them present only once. Study results and caveats: The study put around 180 TCR beta chains on its list as cytomegalovirus-associated. Fewer than 20,000 TCR beta sequences were associated with HLA alleles at 0.05 false discovery rate in a later analysis.

The CDR3 sequence is 14 residues long. V lost 3 bases, J lost 4 bases, and 12 bases lay in between. Germline V CDR1 and CDR2: PRHDT, FYEKMQ (reference sequence). This chain connects TRBV13 to TRBJ1-1; D is uncertain. This clonotype was sampled from a girl between 10 and 17 years old in good health and CMV-seropositive. The sequencing input was PBMCs. CDR3 in amino acids: CASSLRESGTEAFF. The CDR3 DNA sequence: TGTGCCAGCAGCTTGAGGGAGTCCGGCACTGAAGCTTTCTTT.